This TCR beta chain is from a study of human T cells and chemical hapten exposure. Study-level information: Per-sample TCR yield variability stemmed mainly from small pooled library volume differences.

The time point here: healthy volunteer bleed at 2 weeks. From whole blood left unfractionated, total RNA was extracted. Each CDR3 protein is one row after TCRdb ran MiXCR on the RACE reads. The top ten clones hold approximately 1.6% of a sample with 130,000 or so distinct CDR3 sequences, more than 7.5% of them seen once. Points from the study as a whole: With regard to DPC sensitization, TCRs above 1 in 1000 frequency did not change.

This clonotype has more than one count but fewer than ten. The antigen remains undetermined. V was cut by 3 bases and J by 11 bases, with 13 bases left in between. This CDR3 contains 12 residues. The source material was whole blood. The rearrangement uses TRBV12-3 or TRBV12-4 and TRBJ1-1; D is possibly TRBD1 (5 bases). This clonotype was sampled from a male donor in good health. Some clones in this sample may be carry-over from other donors' samples. The CDR3 sequence is CASSFTGQTAFF. The CDR3 DNA reads TGTGCCAGCAGTTTCACGGGGCAAACGGCTTTCTTT.